These T cell receptor beta chains were read from a single sample in a study of siplizumab effects on memory and regulatory T cells. The data were produced by immunoSEQ multiplex PCR, yet TCRdb's version contains in-frame clones alone and is incomplete. The top ten hold around 0.68% of the sample, which has approximately 100,000 clones, roughly 94% seen once. Sequencing was carried out using Tregs sorted from blood. All receptors derive from a human donor in good health. Both conserved end residues are part of each CDR3. The order of the fields is clone size, D gene, V gene, J gene, CDR3 DNA, CDR3 protein. A D gene is named only where the DNA matches it firmly. Size is stated for part of the rows, as once, few or many counts, or as a class when the clone is expanded.

clone_size: .
d_call: .
v_call: TRBV6-1
j_call: TRBJ1-3
cdr3_nt: TGTGCCAGCACTCGAAACCCCGGCTCTGGAAACACCATATATTTT
cdr3_aa: CASTRNPGSGNTIYF

clone_size: .
d_call: .
v_call: TRBV5-1
j_call: TRBJ2-7
cdr3_nt: TGCGCCACCCTGTGGCGGAAGGAACACGAGCAGTACTTC
cdr3_aa: CATLWRKEHEQYF

clone_size: .
d_call: TRBD2
v_call: TRBV6-5
j_call: TRBJ2-2
cdr3_nt: TGTGCCAGCAGAGGAGCGGGAGGTCCCGGGGAGCTGTTTTTT
cdr3_aa: CASRGAGGPGELFF

clone_size: .
d_call: TRBD2
v_call: TRBV2
j_call: TRBJ2-7
cdr3_nt: TGTGCCAGCACCAGGGTACTAGCGACCGAGCAGTACTTC
cdr3_aa: CASTRVLATEQYF

clone_size: .
d_call: .
v_call: TRBV30
j_call: TRBJ1-2
cdr3_nt: TGTGCCTGGAGCCGGACAGTTTCTTTTGGCTACACCTTC
cdr3_aa: CAWSRTVSFGYTF

clone_size: .
d_call: .
v_call: TRBV5-1
j_call: TRBJ2-4
cdr3_nt: TGCGCCAGCAGCCCTTGGGAGGGGGCGAAAATACGACTGGCCAAAAACATTCAGTACTTC
cdr3_aa: CASSPWEGAKIRLAKNIQYF

clone_size: once
d_call: .
v_call: TRBV27
j_call: TRBJ2-2
cdr3_nt: TGTGCCAGCAGTTTATCTCGGGGCCTAGGAACCGGGGAGCTGTTTTTT
cdr3_aa: CASSLSRGLGTGELFF

clone_size: .
d_call: .
v_call: TRBV5-8
j_call: TRBJ2-7
cdr3_nt: TGTGCCAGCAGTCGACAGGTGTTCTTCTACGAGCAGTACTTC
cdr3_aa: CASSRQVFFYEQYF

clone_size: few
d_call: .
v_call: TRBV29-1
j_call: TRBJ1-1
cdr3_nt: TGCAGCGTTGTGGGGGACACTGAAGCTTTCTTT
cdr3_aa: CSVVGDTEAFF

clone_size: .
d_call: .
v_call: TRBV7-8
j_call: TRBJ2-3
cdr3_nt: TGTGCCAGCAGCAGGCTCACCAAAACGTCCGATACGCAGTATTTT
cdr3_aa: CASSRLTKTSDTQYF

clone_size: .
d_call: .
v_call: TRBV19
j_call: TRBJ1-2
cdr3_nt: TGTGCCAGTAGTATAAACCAGCTTTCAGGGGCCCTCTATGGCTACACCTTC
cdr3_aa: CASSINQLSGALYGYTF

clone_size: .
d_call: .
v_call: TRBV19
j_call: TRBJ2-7
cdr3_nt: TGTGCCAGTAGTTTCCCAGGGCGCTACGAGCAGTACTTC
cdr3_aa: CASSFPGRYEQYF

clone_size: .
d_call: .
v_call: TRBV19
j_call: TRBJ2-3
cdr3_nt: TGTGCCAGTAGTATACCTAGCCACCGTGGGGATACGCAGTATTTT
cdr3_aa: CASSIPSHRGDTQYF

clone_size: once
d_call: .
v_call: TRBV9
j_call: TRBJ2-7
cdr3_nt: TGTGCCAGCAGCGTAGAACCTTATACGGACGAGCAGTACTTC
cdr3_aa: CASSVEPYTDEQYF

clone_size: .
d_call: .
v_call: TRBV30
j_call: TRBJ2-3
cdr3_nt: TGTGCCTGGATTGCCCTTTACACGCAGTATTTT
cdr3_aa: CAWIALYTQYF

clone_size: .
d_call: TRBD2
v_call: TRBV7-9
j_call: TRBJ2-1
cdr3_nt: TGTGCCAGCAGCTCCATTAGCGGGAGTGAGCAGTTCTTC
cdr3_aa: CASSSISGSEQFF

clone_size: .
d_call: .
v_call: TRBV7-2
j_call: TRBJ2-5
cdr3_nt: TGTGCCAGCAGCTTAATGGGAGAGACCCAGTACTTC
cdr3_aa: CASSLMGETQYF

clone_size: .
d_call: TRBD2
v_call: TRBV4-1
j_call: TRBJ2-7
cdr3_nt: TGCGCCAGCAGCCAGCAAAGCACTAGCTACGGGGGGACCTACGAGCAGTACTTC
cdr3_aa: CASSQQSTSYGGTYEQYF

clone_size: .
d_call: TRBD2
v_call: TRBV6-5
j_call: TRBJ2-3
cdr3_nt: TGTGCCAGCAGTCCTAGCGGGAGGGGGACAGATACGCAGTATTTT
cdr3_aa: CASSPSGRGTDTQYF

clone_size: few
d_call: .
v_call: TRBV10-2
j_call: TRBJ2-3
cdr3_nt: TGCGCCAGCACCGGGGATACGCAGTATTTT
cdr3_aa: CASTGDTQYF

clone_size: .
d_call: TRBD1
v_call: TRBV10-3
j_call: TRBJ1-2
cdr3_nt: TGTGCCATCAGTGACCAAGGACAGGTTAGGTACACCTTC
cdr3_aa: CAISDQGQVRYTF

clone_size: .
d_call: TRBD1
v_call: TRBV2
j_call: TRBJ2-1
cdr3_nt: TGTGCCAGCATAAGCCGGGCCAGGGGGACCTACAATGAGCAGTTCTTC
cdr3_aa: CASISRARGTYNEQFF

clone_size: .
d_call: TRBD1
v_call: TRBV19
j_call: TRBJ1-2
cdr3_nt: TGTGCCAGTAGCAGGGGGAACTATGGCTACACCTTC
cdr3_aa: CASSRGNYGYTF

clone_size: .
d_call: .
v_call: TRBV2
j_call: TRBJ1-4
cdr3_nt: TGTGCCAGCAGTCGCAGCCCGACTGCCTCTGGTGAAAAACTGTTTTTT
cdr3_aa: CASSRSPTASGEKLFF

clone_size: .
d_call: TRBD2
v_call: TRBV7-6
j_call: TRBJ2-7
cdr3_nt: TGTGCCAGCAGCTTAGCCCCGGGACTAGCGGGAGGGTCAAGCTCCTACGAGCAGTACTTC
cdr3_aa: CASSLAPGLAGGSSSYEQYF

clone_size: .
d_call: .
v_call: TRBV15
j_call: TRBJ1-2
cdr3_nt: TGTGCCACCAGCAGAGACCTGGTGACAGGAGGCTATGGCTACACCTTC
cdr3_aa: CATSRDLVTGGYGYTF

clone_size: .
d_call: TRBD1
v_call: TRBV5-6
j_call: TRBJ2-7
cdr3_nt: TGTGCCAGCAGCGCCGGGACAGGGGGACCCTACGAGCAGTACTTC
cdr3_aa: CASSAGTGGPYEQYF

clone_size: .
d_call: .
v_call: TRBV4-1
j_call: TRBJ2-7
cdr3_nt: TGCGCCAGCAGCCAAGATCACACCCGGCTATTGCAGCAGTACTTC
cdr3_aa: CASSQDHTRLLQQYF

clone_size: .
d_call: TRBD2
v_call: TRBV11-3
j_call: TRBJ2-3
cdr3_nt: TGTGCCAGCAGCCCTAGGACGACTAGCCGCACAGATACGCAGTATTTT
cdr3_aa: CASSPRTTSRTDTQYF

clone_size: .
d_call: .
v_call: TRBV27
j_call: TRBJ2-7
cdr3_nt: TGTGCCAGCAGTTTTCGCGACAGCTCCTACGAGCAGTACTTC
cdr3_aa: CASSFRDSSYEQYF

clone_size: .
d_call: .
v_call: TRBV28
j_call: TRBJ2-5
cdr3_nt: TGTGCCAGCAGTTTAGTCAGCGTTGTGGAGACCCAGTACTTC
cdr3_aa: CASSLVSVVETQYF

clone_size: .
d_call: .
v_call: TRBV28
j_call: TRBJ1-1
cdr3_nt: TGTGCCAGCCGTAGAGGGGGAGTCTATCATATCGACACTGAAGCTTTCTTT
cdr3_aa: CASRRGGVYHIDTEAFF

clone_size: .
d_call: .
v_call: TRBV6-6
j_call: TRBJ1-2
cdr3_nt: TGTGCCAGCAGTCAGGGGGGCTACACCTTC
cdr3_aa: CASSQGGYTF

clone_size: .
d_call: .
v_call: TRBV5-1
j_call: TRBJ1-2
cdr3_nt: TGCGCCAGCAGCGCCGGCTATGGCTACACCTTC
cdr3_aa: CASSAGYGYTF

clone_size: .
d_call: TRBD2
v_call: TRBV11-3
j_call: TRBJ2-5
cdr3_nt: TGTGCCAGCAGCCCCCGCGGGGGGCAAGAGACCCAGTACTTC
cdr3_aa: CASSPRGGQETQYF

clone_size: .
d_call: TRBD2
v_call: TRBV23-1
j_call: TRBJ2-3
cdr3_nt: TGCGCCAGCAGAGGCGCGGGGGGCACAGATACGCAGTATTTT
cdr3_aa: CASRGAGGTDTQYF

clone_size: .
d_call: .
v_call: TRBV7-9
j_call: TRBJ2-3
cdr3_nt: TGTGCCAGCAGCTTAAAGGTTGGTCAAGCGCAGTATTTT
cdr3_aa: CASSLKVGQAQYF

clone_size: few
d_call: .
v_call: TRBV5-4
j_call: TRBJ1-1
cdr3_nt: TGTGCCAGCAGTGTAGGCCTTGAAGCTTTCTTT
cdr3_aa: CASSVGLEAFF

clone_size: .
d_call: .
v_call: TRBV7-9
j_call: TRBJ2-7
cdr3_nt: TGTGCCAGCAGGATGGGCTCTGGCGAGCAGTACTTC
cdr3_aa: CASRMGSGEQYF

clone_size: .
d_call: .
v_call: TRBV28
j_call: TRBJ2-2
cdr3_nt: TGTGCCAGCAGAGAGAGGGGGGAGCTGTTTTTT
cdr3_aa: CASRERGELFF

clone_size: .
d_call: .
v_call: TRBV18
j_call: TRBJ2-2
cdr3_nt: TGTGCCAGCTCACCACTAGCGTCTGGGGAGCTGTTTTTT
cdr3_aa: CASSPLASGELFF

clone_size: .
d_call: .
v_call: TRBV15
j_call: TRBJ2-3
cdr3_nt: TGTGCCACCAGCAGAGAATACGGGGGTCCAGATACGCAGTATTTT
cdr3_aa: CATSREYGGPDTQYF

clone_size: .
d_call: TRBD1
v_call: TRBV11-3
j_call: TRBJ1-1
cdr3_nt: TGTGCCAGCAAGGGACAGGGGCACACTGAAGCTTTCTTT
cdr3_aa: CASKGQGHTEAFF